This T cell receptor beta chain is from a study of breast tumors, draining lymph nodes, adjacent tissues. This clonotype was detected only a few times. Its antigen is unidentified. TCRdb recomputed calls from the multiplex PCR reads with MiXCR, one row per CDR3 protein. This sample has roughly 70,000 distinct CDR3 sequences, with about 40% found just once. CDR1 and CDR2 from the germline V gene are SGHNT and YYREEE (reference sequence). V lost 4 bases and J lost 4, with 20 bases in between. There are 16 residues in the CDR3. Study findings and constraints: Data only fit, rather than demonstrated, lymph node origin of most tumor T cells.

Specimen: breast tumor tissue. The rearrangement joins TRBV5-4 to TRBJ1-2; D might be TRBD1 (5 bases). The sequence derives from a female donor with breast cancer. Some clones in this sample may be carry-over from other donors' samples. CDR3 coding DNA: TGTGCCAGCAGCCATATGCCGGCGGGGCGCAGCTATGGCTACACCTTC. Translation: CASSHMPAGRSYGYTF.